These 16 T cell receptor beta chains share one sample of origin, sequenced in a study of blood T cells in healthy people across ages. Then a second PCR, running roughly 7 to 12 cycles, was carried out with a sample-barcoded 5' primer and a J-beta primer mix. TCRdb recomputed calls from the 5' RACE reads with MiXCR, one row per CDR3 protein. The table has hundreds of thousands of distinct CDR3 sequences, around half seen once. Source material: blood. The origin of the receptors is a man older than 75 in good health.

V and J are TRBV7-2 and TRBJ2-1; D unclear. Trimming left V 1 base short and J 13 bases short, with 11 bases between. The germline CDR1 and CDR2 sequences are SGHTA and FQGNSA. The CDR3 spans 12 residues. The CDR3 DNA reads TGTGCCAGCAGCTTAGTTCTAGAGACCCAGTTCTTC. Protein: CASSLVLETQFF.

The CDR3: CASSLPLIGTSNQPQHF. CDR3 nucleotide sequence: TGTGCCAGCAGTTTACCACTCATTGGAACCAGCAATCAGCCCCAGCATTTT. This chain joins TRBV28 and TRBJ1-5; D unclear. The CDR3 runs 17 residues. Germline CDR1 reads MDHEN; CDR2 reads SYDVKM. V lost 2 bases, J lost 1 base, and 15 bases lay in between.

This clonotype was picked up a small number of times. V and J are TRBV18 and TRBJ2-5; D gene uncertain. CDR1 and CDR2 (germline): KGHSH, LQKENI. The V and J ends lost 2 bases and 5 bases respectively, with 12 bases between them. This CDR3 region has 14 residues. This chain's CDR3 is CASSPMTAPETQYF. In nucleotides, the CDR3 is TGTGCCAGCTCACCAATGACGGCCCCGGAGACCCAGTACTTC.

This chain links TRBV9 with TRBJ2-1; 9 bases fit TRBD1. The CDR3 totals 15 residues. Germline CDR1 SGDLS, CDR2 YYNGEE. V was clipped by 0 bases and J by 7 bases; unmatched bases: 5. The DNA of the CDR3 is TGTGCCAGCAGCGTAGTACAGGGGGCCAAGAATGAGCAGTTCTTC. Translated: CASSVVQGAKNEQFF.

This clonotype was seen a single time. The chain has TRBV5-1 and TRBJ1-2, with 8 nucleotides matching TRBD1. Trimming took 4 bases from V and 6 from J; bases not matched to a gene: 8. Germline V CDR1 and CDR2: SGHRS, YFSETQ. The CDR3 totals 14 residues. CDR3 nucleotides: TGCGCCAGCAGCCCGGTGACAGGGGTGGATGGCTACACCTTC. It codes for CASSPVTGVDGYTF.

This clonotype has a handful of counts. This chain links TRBV4-1 with TRBJ2-7, with 8 nucleotides matching TRBD2. The ends lost 0 bases at V and 9 bases at J; junction bases unmatched: 13. The CDR3 has 16 amino acids. Germline V gene data show CDR1 as MGHRA and CDR2 as YSYEKL. The chain's CDR3 is CASSQDPSGSAFRQYF. DNA of the CDR3: TGCGCCAGCAGCCAAGATCCGAGCGGGAGTGCCTTTCGGCAGTACTTC.

J is TRBJ2-1 and V is TRBV12-3 or TRBV12-4; D gene ambiguous. Trimming pared 6 bases from V and 8 bases from J, leaving 8 bases between. This CDR3 is 11 amino acids long. CDR3 DNA: TGTGCCAGCAGGGCGGCCGATGAGCAGTTCTTC. It encodes CASRAADEQFF.

This clonotype was counted between two and nine times. In nucleotides, the CDR3 is TGTGCCAGCTCACCCTTGCCAAAGAAAGAGACCCAGTACTTC. The encoded protein is CASSPLPKKETQYF. V is TRBV18 and J is TRBJ2-5; no definite D call. This CDR3 is 14 amino acids long. V dropped 3 bases and J dropped 3 bases, with 11 bases sitting between them. In germline, CDR1 is KGHSH, CDR2 LQKENI.

The chain links TRBV7-9 to TRBJ2-5, with a weak D call TRBD1 (5 bases). V was clipped by 1 base and J by 0 bases, with 12 bases between them. The CDR3 runs 16 residues. CDR1 is SEHNR, CDR2 FQNEAQ, per germline (reference sequence). The DNA for the CDR3 is TGTGCCAGCAGCTTAGGGGCAGGGTTTTACCAAGAGACCCAGTACTTC. The encoded protein is CASSLGAGFYQETQYF.

This chain links TRBV4-2 with TRBJ1-1; TRBD1 matches at 9 bases. Germline V gives CDR1 LGHNA, CDR2 YNFKEQ. CDR3 length: 15 residues. The ends lost 0 bases at V and 9 bases at J; junction bases unmatched: 8. CDR3 DNA sequence: TGTGCCAGCAGCCAAGATCCGGGACAGGGAGAAAAAGCTTTCTTT. The encoded protein is CASSQDPGQGEKAFF.

This chain links TRBV2 with TRBJ2-4, with 12 bases lining up with TRBD2. J lost 6 bases, V lost 6 bases, and 3 bases had no gene match. Germline V gives CDR1 SNHLY, CDR2 FYNNEI. This CDR3 contains 14 residues. DNA of the CDR3: TGTGCCAGCAGGGCGGGACTAGCGGGAAACATTCAGTACTTC. This encodes CASRAGLAGNIQYF.

This clonotype has a handful of counts. The chain has TRBV9 and TRBJ1-2; D unclear. Per germline, CDR1 SGDLS and CDR2 YYNGEE. V was pared by 4 bases and J by 0 bases, with 13 bases between. The CDR3 length is 15 residues. CDR3 DNA: TGTGCCAGCAGCCCCAGCGGATCCACTAACTATGGCTACACCTTC. This sequence encodes CASSPSGSTNYGYTF.

This sequence joins TRBV20-1 and TRBJ2-1; the D is unclear. This CDR3 is built from 11 residues. Per germline, CDR1 DFQATT and CDR2 SNEGSKA (reference sequence). V was cut by 3 bases and J by 3 bases, with 3 bases left in between. The CDR3 coding sequence is TGCAGTGCTAGGTTCTACAATGAGCAGTTCTTC. Its protein product is CSARFYNEQFF.

Only one count was recorded for this clonotype. V usage is TRBV6-5 and J usage is TRBJ1-2; TRBD1 might be the D (5 bases). This CDR3 has 17 residues. V was cut by 0 bases and J by 1 base, with 15 bases left in between. CDR1 MNHEY and CDR2 SVGAGI come from the germline V gene. The DNA of the CDR3 is TGTGCCAGCAGTTACTCCCCACCAGGGAAGGATAACTATGGCTACACCTTC. This gives the protein CASSYSPPGKDNYGYTF.

This clonotype was picked up one time. The genes are TRBV20-1 and TRBJ2-1, with 13 bases aligning to TRBD2. Germline V CDR1 and CDR2: DFQATT, SNEGSKA (reference sequence). The CDR3 loop spans 19 amino acids. V lost 2 bases, J lost 0 bases, and 10 bases stayed unmatched. The CDR3 sequence is CSARTELAGGPFSYNEQFF. In DNA, the CDR3 is TGCAGTGCTAGAACCGAACTAGCGGGAGGGCCTTTCTCCTACAATGAGCAGTTCTTC.

The chain carries TRBV30 and TRBJ1-4; D gene ambiguous. The ends were cut back, 2 bases at V and 7 bases at J, with 11 bases in the middle. Germline CDR1 and CDR2: GTSNPN and SVGIG (reference sequence). CDR3 length: 13 residues. CDR3 coding DNA: TGTGCCTGGAGTACGGCAGTGGGTGAAAAACTGTTTTTT. This gives the protein CAWSTAVGEKLFF.